The 18 T cell receptor beta chains given below trace back to one sample, sequenced in a study of blood T cells in healthy people across ages. Together with a sample-barcoded 5' primer, a J-beta primer mix was included in a second PCR lasting about 6 to 11 cycles. MiXCR was run by TCRdb on the 5' RACE reads, yielding one entry per CDR3 protein. Of about 1,800,000 distinct CDR3 sequences in the sample, roughly 28% were seen once. Sequences were obtained from blood. The receptors derive from a woman in her 30s in good health.

The rearrangement links TRBV5-1 to TRBJ1-1, with a weak D call TRBD1 (6 bases). Germline V gives CDR1 SGHRS, CDR2 YFSETQ. V lost 2 bases to trimming and J lost 3 bases, with 14 bases between them. The CDR3 contains 15 residues. CDR3 sequence: CASSFQGKGDTEAFF. CDR3 DNA: TGCGCCAGCAGCTTCCAGGGGAAAGGAGACACTGAAGCTTTCTTT.

In this sample, this clonotype turned up a few times. The junction departs from germline at one end; a sequencing error may be responsible. The chain couples TRBV12-3 or TRBV12-4 to TRBJ1-1; 8 bases map to TRBD1. The CDR3 loop spans 13 amino acids. The CDR3 sequence: CDSNKDRGTEAFF. The CDR3 DNA reads TGTGACAGCAATAAAGACAGGGGCACTGAAGCTTTCTTT.

The V call is TRBV20-1, the J call TRBJ2-5; TRBD2 might be the D (6 bases). The J call may be mistaken, given a closer DNA end match to TRBJ2-1. The CDR3 contains 13 residues. Germline V gene data show CDR1 as DFQATT and CDR2 as SNEGSKA (reference sequence). CDR3 nucleotide sequence: TGCAGTGCTAGTCCTAGCGCTCAAGAGACCCAGTTCTTC. Translation gives CSASPSAQETQFF.

This clonotype has more than one count but fewer than ten. This chain joins TRBV28 and TRBJ2-3; TRBD2 matches at 10 bases. Germline V gives CDR1 MDHEN, CDR2 SYDVKM. The CDR3 is made up of 17 amino acids. V dropped 3 bases and J dropped 1; count of bases not matched to a gene: 7. CDR3 coding DNA: TGTGCCAGCAGTTTCCAAATAGGGACTAGCGGCACAGATACGCAGTATTTT. This translates into CASSFQIGTSGTDTQYF. Together with reference TRBV28 and TRBJ2-3, the CDR3 gives the full variable domain: DVKVTQSSRYLVKRTGEKVFLECVQDMDHENMFWYRQDPGLGLRLIYFSYDVKMKEKGDIPEGYSVSREKKERFSLILESASTNQTSMYLCASSFQIGTSGTDTQYFGPGTRLTVL.

The V call is TRBV7-2, the J call TRBJ1-1; no reliable D call. The germline V gene has CDR1 SGHTA and CDR2 FQGNSA. Trimming removed 5 bases at V and 0 bases at J, with 13 bases between. The CDR3 loop spans 15 amino acids. DNA of the CDR3: TGTGCCAGCAGCCCGAGGACCAACTTGAACACTGAAGCTTTCTTT. This sequence encodes CASSPRTNLNTEAFF.

This clonotype was recorded many times. This chain uses TRBV9 with TRBJ1-2, with TRBD1 matching 7 bases. Germline loops: CDR1 SGDLS, CDR2 YYNGEE. This CDR3 has 16 residues. The V segment lost 0 bases and the J segment 2 bases; nucleotides outside the gene matches: 7. For the CDR3, the DNA is TGTGCCAGCAGCGTAGGGCAAGGACAGGCCAACTATGGCTACACCTTC. It translates to CASSVGQGQANYGYTF.

This clonotype was seen a handful of times. This sequence joins TRBV6-6 and TRBJ2-3; a possible D gene is TRBD1 (6 bases). Germline values: CDR1 MNHNY, CDR2 SVGAGI (reference sequence). The CDR3 loop spans 15 amino acids. With 2 bases removed from V and 1 base from J, the gap between germline ends came to 10 bases. The CDR3 loop reads CASSYEGQGTDTQYF. CDR3 nucleotide sequence: TGTGCCAGCAGTTACGAGGGACAAGGCACAGATACGCAGTATTTT.

The rearrangement joins TRBV10-3 to TRBJ1-6; 7 bases map to TRBD1. After removal of 3 bases from V and 6 bases from J, the junction contained 8 bases not matched to a gene. There are 16 residues in the CDR3. Germline V gene data show CDR1 as ENHRY and CDR2 as SYGVKD. CDR3 DNA: TGTGCCATCAGTGACGTTGCAGGGGGGTTTAATTCACCCCTCCACTTT. Protein sequence: CAISDVAGGFNSPLHF.

The rearrangement uses TRBV24-1 and TRBJ2-1, with D perhaps matching TRBD1 or TRBD2 (5 bases each). The germline V gene encodes CDR1 KGHDR and CDR2 SFDVKD. Trimming removed 12 bases at V and 0 bases at J, with 17 bases between. This CDR3 spans 15 amino acids. CDR3 bases: TGTGCCCTACTAGTCGGGGCCCCCTCCTACAATGAGCAGTTCTTC. Protein: CALLVGAPSYNEQFF.

Only a few counts were recorded for this clonotype. The chain recombines TRBV7-2 with TRBJ1-2; tentative D call: TRBD1 (6 bases). CDR3 length: 12 residues. Trimming stripped 5 bases from V and 8 bases from J, with 12 bases between. Germline loops: CDR1 SGHTA, CDR2 FQGNSA. The CDR3 region is CASSERGGGYTF. The CDR3 DNA is TGTGCCAGCAGCGAGAGGGGGGGCGGCTACACCTTC.

The chain carries TRBV6-6 and TRBJ2-7, with 9 bases fitting TRBD2. Germline CDR1 reads MNHNY; CDR2 reads SVGAGI (reference sequence). The ends lost 4 bases at V and 2 bases at J; junction bases unmatched: 9. The CDR3 has 16 amino acids. CDR3 amino acids: CASSSEGLALPYEQYF. The CDR3 DNA sequence: TGTGCCAGCAGTTCCGAAGGACTAGCGCTTCCCTACGAGCAGTACTTC.

This clonotype has ten or more counts. The chain combines TRBV20-1 with TRBJ1-1; 7 positions match TRBD1. With 4 bases clipped from V and 5 bases from J, the junction kept 10 bases outside the gene matches. Germline values: CDR1 DFQATT, CDR2 SNEGSKA (reference sequence). The CDR3 loop spans 14 amino acids. The CDR3 region is CSANPQGTVTEAFF. The DNA for the CDR3 is TGCAGTGCTAACCCACAGGGGACAGTAACTGAAGCTTTCTTT.

This clonotype was seen a few times. This may stem from a read error, because a much larger clone lies one nucleotide away. This chain links TRBV12-3 or TRBV12-4 with TRBJ1-2; 7 nucleotides line up with TRBD1. V lost 5 bases, J lost 5 bases, and 5 bases stayed unmatched. The CDR3 loop spans 13 amino acids. The CDR3 loop is CASSMAGGYGYTF. The CDR3 bases are TGTGCCAGCAGTATGGCAGGGGGTTATGGCTACACCTTC.

This clonotype appeared a few times. The chain has TRBV24-1 and TRBJ2-3; 15 bases map to TRBD2. V dropped 3 bases and J dropped 4; count of bases not matched to a gene: 7. From germline, CDR1 is KGHDR and CDR2 SFDVKD. The CDR3 sequence is 18 residues long. CDR3 region: CATSDAGLAGGMADTQYF. The CDR3 coding sequence is TGTGCCACCAGTGATGCGGGACTAGCGGGAGGAATGGCAGATACGCAGTATTTT.

This clonotype has only a few counts. V and J are TRBV21-1 and TRBJ2-3; the table's D call, TRBD2, was not checked against the DNA. TRBV21-1 is designated a pseudogene. This CDR3 contains 17 residues. The CDR3 region has the DNA TGTGCCAGCAGCAAAGGCCCTCGACTAGCGGGGGATCATACGCAGTATTTT. The encoded protein is CASSKGPRLAGDHTQYF.

The sample holds a few counts of this clonotype. This rearrangement joins TRBV20-1 to TRBJ1-5, with a possible D match to TRBD1 (6 bases). V lost 5 bases and J 5 bases, leaving 16 bases between the germline ends. CDR3 length: 14 residues. Germline V CDR1 and CDR2: DFQATT, SNEGSKA (reference sequence). The CDR3 reads CSALRGRVDQPQHF. The CDR3 region has the DNA TGCAGTGCTCTCAGGGGTCGGGTGGATCAGCCCCAGCATTTT.

V usage is TRBV19 and J usage is TRBJ1-2; D remains ambiguous. Germline loops: CDR1 LNHDA, CDR2 SQIVND (reference sequence). The CDR3 spans 15 residues. V dropped 3 bases and J dropped 3 bases, with 14 bases sitting between them. The CDR3 nucleotides are TGTGCCAGTAGTATGGATACAGCTAATTACTATGGCTACACCTTC. Amino acids: CASSMDTANYYGYTF.

Worth noting for this clonotype: One junction end does not reproduce the germline sequence, and a read error may be involved. V is TRBV12-3 or TRBV12-4 and J is TRBJ2-1; TRBD1 aligns across 8 bases. CDR3 length: 13 residues. The CDR3, as DNA: TGTGCCAGTCGACAGGGGAGTAGCAATGAGCTGTTCTTC. Its protein is CASRQGSSNELFF.